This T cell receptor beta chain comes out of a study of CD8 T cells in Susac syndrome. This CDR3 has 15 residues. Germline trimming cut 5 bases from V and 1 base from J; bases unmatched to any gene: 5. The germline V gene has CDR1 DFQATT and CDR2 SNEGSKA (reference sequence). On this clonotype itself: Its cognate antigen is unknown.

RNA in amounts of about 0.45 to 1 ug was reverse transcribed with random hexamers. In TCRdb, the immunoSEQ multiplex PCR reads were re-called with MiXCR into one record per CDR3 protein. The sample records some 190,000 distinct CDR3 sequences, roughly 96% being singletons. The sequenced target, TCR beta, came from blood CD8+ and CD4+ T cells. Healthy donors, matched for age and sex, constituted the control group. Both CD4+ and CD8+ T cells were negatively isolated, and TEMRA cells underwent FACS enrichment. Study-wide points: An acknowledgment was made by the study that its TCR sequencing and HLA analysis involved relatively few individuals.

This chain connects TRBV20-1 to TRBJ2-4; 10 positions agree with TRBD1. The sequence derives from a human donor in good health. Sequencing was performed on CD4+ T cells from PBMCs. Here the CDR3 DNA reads TGCAGTGCTTCGGACAGGGGGATTGCCAAAAACATTCAGTACTTC. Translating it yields CSASDRGIAKNIQYF.